What follows are 32 T cell receptor beta chains derived from one specimen sequenced in a study of CD4 T cell repertoires in COVID-19. Data came from immunoSEQ multiplex PCR; TCRdb stores just in-frame clones and leaves some out. The sample shows approximately 75,000 clones, roughly 85% of them seen only once. Specimen: CD4+ T cells from peripheral blood, collected after recovery from COVID-19. Receptors were obtained from a human donor who had COVID-19.

The chain joins TRBV7-2 to TRBJ2-3, with D perhaps TRBD2 (6 bases). Germline V gene sequence: CDR1 SGHTA, CDR2 FQGNSA. The CDR3 is 15 residues long. Trimming took off 1 base at V and 5 bases at J, with 13 bases between the two ends. The CDR3 coding sequence is TGTGCCAGCAGCTTAGAGGGAGGAGGTTTAGATACGCAGTATTTT. It translates to CASSLEGGGLDTQYF.

The chain has TRBV6-4 and TRBJ2-1; D assignment may be TRBD1 or TRBD2 (5 bases each). With 4 bases removed from V and 6 bases from J, the gap between germline ends came to 19 bases. CDR3 length: 16 amino acids. Germline CDR1 is MRHNA and CDR2 is SNTAGT. The CDR3 DNA sequence: TGTGCCAGCAGTGCTGGAGTCGGGACGGGATCCAATGAGCAGTTCTTC. Protein sequence: CASSAGVGTGSNEQFF.

This chain links TRBV19 with TRBJ1-5; D possibly corresponds to TRBD1 (6 bases). The CDR3 is 17 residues long. Trimming pared 3 bases from V and 1 base from J, leaving 16 bases between. Per germline, CDR1 LNHDA and CDR2 SQIVND (reference sequence). The CDR3 nucleotides read TGTGCCAGTAGTATGCTCCTAGGGGGTAGAAGCAATCAGCCCCAGCATTTT. The encoded protein is CASSMLLGGRSNQPQHF.

The CDR3 region is CASSPQTGLGTEAFF. DNA for the CDR3: TGTGCCAGCAGCCCTCAGACAGGGTTGGGCACTGAAGCTTTCTTT. The chain has TRBV9 and TRBJ1-1; TRBD1 agrees at 7 bases. Germline V gene data show CDR1 as SGDLS and CDR2 as YYNGEE. The CDR3 has 15 residues. With 4 bases clipped from V and 4 bases from J, the junction kept 10 bases outside the gene matches.

The rearrangement uses TRBV18 and TRBJ1-1; 7 nucleotides agree with TRBD1. Unmatched junction bases numbered 2, after V lost 2 bases and J lost 2 bases. CDR3 length equals 14 residues. Germline V gives CDR1 KGHSH, CDR2 LQKENI. The CDR3 region is CASSPDRANTEAFF. CDR3 DNA: TGTGCCAGCTCACCAGACAGGGCCAACACTGAAGCTTTCTTT.

The CDR3 nucleotides are TGTGCCAGCAGCTGGGCGAGCGGCGGCTACACCTTC. Protein: CASSWASGGYTF. The chain recombines TRBV7-9 with TRBJ1-2; D is unresolved. V was cut by 4 bases and J by 8 bases, with 11 bases left in between. This CDR3 is 12 amino acids long. The germline CDR1 and CDR2 sequences are SEHNR and FQNEAQ (reference sequence).

The chain uses TRBV5-4 and TRBJ1-3; D remains ambiguous. Germline V gene data show CDR1 as SGHNT and CDR2 as YYREEE (reference sequence). Trimming left V 2 bases short and J 4 bases short, with 10 bases between. The CDR3 extends over 14 amino acids. The CDR3 DNA reads as TGTGCCAGCAGCTTAACGAGTTCAGGAAACACCATATATTTT. This encodes CASSLTSSGNTIYF. The whole variable domain, remainder taken from reference TRBV5-4 and TRBJ1-3, is ETGVTQSPTHLIKTRGQQVTLRCSSQSGHNTVSWYQQALGQGPQFIFQYYREEENGRGNFPPRFSGLQFPNYSSELNVNALELDDSALYLCASSLTSSGNTIYFGEGSWLTVV.

The chain carries TRBV7-3 and TRBJ1-2, with TRBD1 matching over 7 bases. CDR3 length: 14 amino acids. Germline CDR1 reads SGHTA; CDR2 reads FQGTGA. V gave up 4 bases and J gave up 8 bases; unmatched junction bases: 10. CDR3 region: CASSSLAGGAGYTF. The CDR3 DNA reads as TGTGCCAGCAGCTCTTTGGCAGGGGGAGCGGGCTACACCTTC. Full variable domain (rest looked up from reference TRBV7-3 and TRBJ1-2): GAGVSQTPSNKVTEKGKYVELRCDPISGHTALYWYRQSLGQGPEFLIYFQGTGAADDSGLPNDRFFAVRPEGSVSTLKIQRTERGDSAVYLCASSSLAGGAGYTFGSGTRLTVV.

The chain links TRBV6-5 to TRBJ1-6; D might be TRBD1 (5 bases). CDR3 size: 14 residues. Germline loops: CDR1 MNHEY, CDR2 SVGAGI. The V end lost 5 bases, the J end lost 6 bases, and 11 bases lay between the germline ends. CDR3 protein: CASSITGGNSPLHF. The CDR3 bases are TGTGCCAGCAGTATAACGGGGGGTAATTCACCCCTCCACTTT.

V is TRBV5-1 and J is TRBJ2-5; perhaps TRBD2 as D (6 bases). V dropped 2 bases and J dropped 2 bases, with 16 bases sitting between them. Germline V gene sequence: CDR1 SGHRS, CDR2 YFSETQ. The CDR3 contains 16 residues. CDR3 sequence (DNA): TGCGCCAGCAGCTTAAAAGGCGCGGGGCTACAAGAGACCCAGTACTTC. Its translation: CASSLKGAGLQETQYF.

The chain has TRBV6-5 and TRBJ2-7; D might be TRBD2 (6 bases). The CDR3 extends over 13 amino acids. V shed 4 bases and J shed 6 bases, with 13 bases lying between them. Germline lookup yields CDR1 MNHEY and CDR2 SVGAGI. CDR3 DNA sequence: TGTGCCAGCAGTTGGTCAATGGGGGGCGAGCAGTACTTC. Its protein is CASSWSMGGEQYF.

In this sample, this clone turned up a few times. Additional DNA sequences in this sample encode the identical CDR3. The genes are TRBV3-1 (or the pseudogene TRBV3-2) and TRBJ2-2; D ambiguous. Per the germline V gene, CDR1 is LGHDT and CDR2 is YNNKEL (reference sequence). The V end lost 1 base, the J end lost 5 bases, and 5 bases lay between the germline ends. The CDR3 runs 13 residues. DNA for the CDR3: TGTGCCAGCAGCCAAGGTCCGACCGGGGAGCTGTTTTTT. Its translation: CASSQGPTGELFF.

The chain combines TRBV3-1 (or the pseudogene TRBV3-2) with TRBJ2-4; the D gene is possibly TRBD1 (6 bases). CDR1 is LGHDT, CDR2 YNNKEL, per germline (reference sequence). The germline V and J ends were trimmed by 0 bases and 7 bases, with 13 bases remaining between them. The CDR3 has 15 amino acids. CDR3 nucleotide sequence: TGTGCCAGCAGCCAAGATAGTACAGGGAGCAACATTCAGTACTTC. It codes for CASSQDSTGSNIQYF.

This clone was observed a few times. The V and J genes are TRBV11-2 and TRBJ2-1; 7 nucleotides line up with TRBD2. V was pared by 5 bases and J by 5 bases, with 9 bases of the junction left unmatched. Germline loops: CDR1 SGHAT, CDR2 FQNNGV. The CDR3 is 15 amino acids. The CDR3 nucleotides are TGTGCCAGCAGCCAATGGCGGGAGCCCCACAATGAGCAGTTCTTC. Protein sequence: CASSQWREPHNEQFF.

In this sample, this clone turned up a few times. CDR3 coding DNA: TGTGCCAGCACCCAAAGCGGGAGTGCCTACGAGCAGTACTTC. This translates into CASTQSGSAYEQYF. This sequence joins TRBV28 and TRBJ2-7; 8 bases fit TRBD2. V was clipped by 7 bases and J by 2 bases; unmatched bases: 7. Germline V gene lookup returns CDR1 MDHEN and CDR2 SYDVKM. The CDR3 loop spans 14 amino acids.

The rearrangement joins TRBV19 to TRBJ2-7, with D possibly being TRBD2 (6 bases). The V gene's germline CDR1 is LNHDA and CDR2 SQIVND (reference sequence). The CDR3 contains 16 residues. V was shortened by 6 bases and J by 0 bases, with 18 bases between the two germline ends. The CDR3 nucleotides are TGTGCCAGTAGCCCCGACGGGGGAGGCCCCTCCTACGAGCAGTACTTC. Translation: CASSPDGGGPSYEQYF.

The rearrangement uses TRBV18 and TRBJ1-2, with 10 positions matching TRBD1. The CDR3 runs to 16 residues. The V segment lost 4 bases and the J segment 8 bases; nucleotides outside the gene matches: 13. CDR1 is KGHSH and CDR2 is LQKENI in the germline V gene. For the CDR3, the DNA is TGTGCCAGCTCACAACAACCGGGACAGGGGTCCTTCGGCTACACCTTC. This translates into CASSQQPGQGSFGYTF.

The chain is built from TRBV5-6 and TRBJ2-3, with 10 bases aligning to TRBD1. Germline loops: CDR1 SGHDT, CDR2 YYEEEE. V dropped 2 bases and J dropped 5; count of bases not matched to a gene: 5. The CDR3 spans 15 residues. In nucleotides, the CDR3 is TGTGCCAGCAGCTTAGGGACAGGGGAGGAAGATACGCAGTATTTT. Protein product: CASSLGTGEEDTQYF.

The CDR3 nucleotides read TGCGCCAGCAGCTTGGTGACAGCCCAAGGGGGCGAGCAGTACTTC. This encodes CASSLVTAQGGEQYF. The J gene is TRBJ2-7, the V gene TRBV5-1; perhaps TRBD1 as D (6 bases). Looked up from germline, CDR1 is SGHRS and CDR2 is YFSETQ. Trimming took 0 bases from V and 6 from J, leaving 16 bases between them. The CDR3 contains 15 residues.

This clone was found once. The CDR3 region has the DNA TGTGCCTGGAGTGGACAGCCGAACACTGAAGCTTTCTTT. It specifies CAWSGQPNTEAFF. This chain uses TRBV30 with TRBJ1-1, with a possible D match to TRBD1 (5 bases). The germline V and J ends were trimmed by 1 base and 1 base, with 7 bases remaining between them. Germline V lookup: CDR1 GTSNPN, CDR2 SVGIG (reference sequence). The CDR3 covers 13 residues. The full variable domain, with the rest looked up from reference TRBV30 and TRBJ1-1, is SQTIHQWPATLVQPVGSPLSLECTVEGTSNPNLYWYRQAAGRGLQLLFYSVGIGQISSEVPQNLSASRPQDRQFILSSKKLLLSDSGFYLCAWSGQPNTEAFFGQGTRLTVV.

The chain carries TRBV28 and TRBJ1-3; D is undetermined. Trimming removed 3 bases from V and 4 bases from J, with 10 bases in between. This CDR3 is 14 amino acids long. The germline V gene encodes CDR1 MDHEN and CDR2 SYDVKM. DNA for the CDR3: TGTGCCAGCAGTTTTAGTGGGCACGGAAACACCATATATTTT. Its translation: CASSFSGHGNTIYF.

This chain joins TRBV5-1 and TRBJ1-6, with TRBD1 matching over 7 bases. CDR1 is SGHRS, CDR2 YFSETQ, per germline. This CDR3 is built from 16 residues. The V and J ends lost 4 bases and 7 bases, in that order; junction bases with no gene match: 11. The CDR3 spells CASSVTGLGPNSPLHF. The CDR3 DNA follows: TGCGCCAGCAGCGTGACAGGGTTGGGGCCAAATTCACCCCTCCACTTT.

V usage is TRBV11-2 and J usage is TRBJ2-1; possibly TRBD2 for D (6 bases). Deletions cut 5 bases from V and 5 bases from J, with 13 bases between. Germline CDR1 SGHAT, CDR2 FQNNGV. This CDR3 is built from 14 residues. CDR3 bases: TGTGCCAGCAGCCCTTGGCGGGACGACAATGAGCAGTTCTTC. This translates into CASSPWRDDNEQFF.

J is TRBJ2-7 and V is TRBV5-5, with D perhaps TRBD1 or TRBD2 (5 bases each). Deletions cut 0 bases from V and 4 bases from J, with 8 bases between. CDR3 length: 13 amino acids. Germline V CDR1 and CDR2: SGHKS, YYEKEE (reference sequence). The CDR3 DNA sequence: TGTGCCAGCAGCTTGGCGGGGCAGTACGAGCAGTACTTC. Its translation: CASSLAGQYEQYF.

V and J are TRBV6-5 and TRBJ1-2; possibly TRBD1 for D (6 bases). The V gene's germline CDR1 is MNHEY and CDR2 SVGAGI. This CDR3 spans 14 amino acids. Between the trimmed V and J ends, which lost 5 bases and 7 bases, there was a span of 17 bases. CDR3 DNA: TGTGCCAGCAGTCTATACCCAGGGGTCTCTGGCTACACCTTC. It encodes CASSLYPGVSGYTF.

This clone has a handful of counts. CDR3 DNA: TGTGCCAGCAGTGAAGCACGACTTAGTAGGTACGAGCAGTACTTC. Translation gives CASSEARLSRYEQYF. J is TRBJ2-7 and V is TRBV2; no clear D. V was shortened by 0 bases and J by 4 bases, with 13 bases between the two germline ends. This CDR3 spans 15 amino acids. Germline CDR1 SNHLY, CDR2 FYNNEI.

The rearrangement links TRBV12-5 to TRBJ1-1; maybe TRBD1 (5 bases). V lost 4 bases, J lost 5 bases, and 11 bases lay in between. This CDR3 is 13 amino acids long. Germline V lookup: CDR1 LGHNT, CDR2 FRNRAP. The CDR3 DNA sequence: TGTGCTAGTGGTTCCTCCTGGGGGACTGAAGCTTTCTTT. Protein sequence: CASGSSWGTEAFF. Variable domain in full (rest from reference TRBV12-5 and TRBJ1-1): DARVTQTPRHKVTEMGQEVTMRCQPILGHNTVFWYRQTMMQGLELLAYFRNRAPLDDSGMPKDRFSAEMPDATLATLKIQPSEPRDSAVYFCASGSSWGTEAFFGQGTRLTVV.

The rearrangement joins TRBV20-1 to TRBJ2-1, with D unclear. Trimming removed 3 bases at V and 3 bases at J, with 12 bases between. From germline, CDR1 is DFQATT and CDR2 SNEGSKA (reference sequence). This CDR3 is built from 14 residues. CDR3 sequence (DNA): TGCAGTGCTAGTAGCCCGATGGGCTACAATGAGCAGTTCTTC. The encoded protein is CSASSPMGYNEQFF.

This chain joins TRBV6-2 or TRBV6-3 and TRBJ1-2, with a possible D match to TRBD1 (6 bases). Trimming stripped 4 bases from V and 4 bases from J, with 10 bases between. Looked up from germline, CDR1 is MNHEY and CDR2 is SVGEGT. The CDR3 is 13 amino acids. The CDR3 loop is CASSLGAPYGYTF. DNA of the CDR3: TGTGCCAGCAGTTTGGGGGCCCCCTATGGCTACACCTTC.

This clone has only one observation. The CDR3 region has the DNA TGTGCCAGCAGTAAAGGACAGTTCTACGAGCAGTACTTC. Amino acids: CASSKGQFYEQYF. The chain uses TRBV6-6 and TRBJ2-7, with a possible D match to TRBD1 (6 bases). Per the germline V gene, CDR1 is MNHNY and CDR2 is SVGAGI (reference sequence). The CDR3 consists of 13 residues. V was trimmed by 5 bases and J by 3 bases, leaving 11 bases between them.

This clone was found once. J is TRBJ2-2 and V is TRBV6-5, with D tentatively TRBD2 (6 bases). The V end lost 5 bases, the J end lost 7 bases, and 11 bases lay between the germline ends. The germline CDR1 and CDR2 sequences are MNHEY and SVGAGI. This CDR3 region has 13 residues. Written as DNA, the CDR3 is TGTGCCAGCAGTACCGGGACTCGCGGGGAGCTGTTTTTT. Amino acids: CASSTGTRGELFF.

This chain links TRBV7-6 with TRBJ1-3; no reliable D call. V lost 2 bases to trimming and J lost 0 bases, with 11 bases between them. Germline lookup yields CDR1 SGHVS and CDR2 FNYEAQ. There are 16 residues in the CDR3. CDR3 coding DNA: TGTGCCAGCAGCTTAAAAGACGGATTCTCTGGAAACACCATATATTTT. As protein: CASSLKDGFSGNTIYF.